The present T cell receptor (beta chain) was sequenced within a study of blood T cell repertoires in COVID-19. Repertoires were generated with immunoSEQ multiplex PCR, while TCRdb's copy carries only in-frame clones and drops some. The sample includes approximately 180,000 clones, over 80% of them seen just once. Germline values: CDR1 KGHSH, CDR2 LQKENI. The V and J ends lost 8 bases and 4 bases, in that order; junction bases with no gene match: 9. The CDR3 has 16 amino acids. The sample consisted of peripheral blood. This rearrangement joins TRBV18 to TRBJ1-4; 11 bases fit TRBD1. The source of this sequence is a woman aged 40 to 50 with COVID-19, enrolled during active disease. The CDR3 DNA sequence: TGTGCCAGCACAAAGGACAGGGGGCAGAATAATGAAAAACTGTTTTTT. Translating gives CASTKDRGQNNEKLFF.